Included here is one T cell receptor beta chain sequence, with context. Trimming stripped 7 bases from V and 4 bases from J, with 10 bases between. The V gene's germline CDR1 is SGHTS and CDR2 YDEGEE. The CDR3 sequence is 12 residues long. Researchers ran the PCR with 60 Vbeta and 13 Jbeta primers. Assay used: immunoSEQ multiplex PCR; TCRdb lists only in-frame clones, some missing. This specimen shows 130,000 to 150,000 clones; the ten leading clones hold 0.96%. The data were taken from a study of cytomegalovirus exposure and HLA in healthy donors. Source material: PBMCs. The clonotype originates from a male donor in good health and CMV-seronegative. The gene calls are TRBV5-8 and TRBJ2-3; D call uncertain. CDR3 loop: CASCHTADTQYF. In DNA form, the CDR3 reads TGTGCCAGCTGTCACACAGCAGATACGCAGTATTTT.